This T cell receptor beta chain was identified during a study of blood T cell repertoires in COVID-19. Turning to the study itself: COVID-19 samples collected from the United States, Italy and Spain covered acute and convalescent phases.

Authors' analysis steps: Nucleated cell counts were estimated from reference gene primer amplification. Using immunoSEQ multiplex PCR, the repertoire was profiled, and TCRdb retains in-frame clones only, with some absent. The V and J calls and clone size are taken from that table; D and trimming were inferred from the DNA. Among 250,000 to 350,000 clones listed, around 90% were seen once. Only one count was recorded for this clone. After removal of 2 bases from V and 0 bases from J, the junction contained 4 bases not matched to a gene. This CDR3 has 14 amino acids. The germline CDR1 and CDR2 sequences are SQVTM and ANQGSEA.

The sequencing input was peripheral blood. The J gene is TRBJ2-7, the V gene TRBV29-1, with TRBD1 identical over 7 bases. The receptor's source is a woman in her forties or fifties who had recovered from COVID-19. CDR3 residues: CSVESWTGSYEQYF. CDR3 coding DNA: TGCAGCGTTGAATCCTGGACAGGCTCCTACGAGCAGTACTTC.